The 25 T cell receptor beta chains in this list originate from one sample, sequenced in a study of cytomegalovirus exposure and HLA in healthy donors. PCR was performed using 60 Vbeta and 13 Jbeta primers. Assay: immunoSEQ multiplex PCR; the TCRdb copy retains only in-frame clones and omits some. The table records approximately 170,000 clones, about three quarters of them present only once. Sequenced input: PBMCs. The receptors derive from a woman between 35 and 50 years old in good health and CMV-seropositive.

The chain links TRBV4-3 to TRBJ1-1, with a weak D call TRBD1 (5 bases). Per the germline V gene, CDR1 is LGHNA and CDR2 is YSLEER. The germline V and J ends were trimmed by 0 bases and 1 base, with 12 bases remaining between them. The CDR3 length is 16 residues. CDR3 protein: CASSQDPRVGNTEAFF. CDR3 DNA sequence: TGCGCCAGCAGCCAAGATCCCAGGGTGGGGAACACTGAAGCTTTCTTT.

The chain has TRBV7-9 and TRBJ2-7; 9 bases line up with TRBD1. Germline CDR1 and CDR2: SEHNR and FQNEAQ (reference sequence). The CDR3 loop spans 15 amino acids. J gave up 1 base and V 6 bases, and 7 bases lay outside the gene matches. The CDR3 here is CASSSPGTGSYEQYF. CDR3 in DNA: TGTGCCAGCAGTTCCCCCGGGACAGGGTCCTACGAGCAGTACTTC.

The V gene is TRBV5-8, the J gene TRBJ2-1; 13 nucleotides align to TRBD2. Trimming took 4 bases from V and 2 from J; bases not matched to a gene: 6. CDR3 length: 17 residues. The V gene's germline CDR1 is SGHTS and CDR2 YDEGEE. CDR3 loop: CASSRTSGSGAYNEQFF. The DNA for the CDR3 is TGTGCCAGCAGCCGGACTAGCGGGAGTGGCGCCTACAATGAGCAGTTCTTC.

This chain connects TRBV7-7 to TRBJ2-5; a weak D match, TRBD1 (6 bases). The V end lost 5 bases, the J end lost 5 bases, and 21 bases lay between the germline ends. CDR1 SSHAT and CDR2 FNYEAQ come from the germline V gene (reference sequence). The CDR3 sequence is 16 residues long. This CDR3 reads CASSLSGQGSIETQYF. The CDR3 coding sequence is TGTGCCAGCAGCCTCTCCGGGCAGGGGAGTATTGAGACCCAGTACTTC.

The genes are TRBV5-6 and TRBJ1-2, with D hard to call. Germline V gene sequence: CDR1 SGHDT, CDR2 YYEEEE. This CDR3 is built from 13 residues. V lost 4 bases and J 1 base, leaving 8 bases between the germline ends. The CDR3 region is CASSPDNNYGYTF. The CDR3 coding sequence is TGTGCCAGCAGCCCTGACAATAACTATGGCTACACCTTC.

There are a few counts of this clone. V is TRBV4-1 and J is TRBJ1-5, with D perhaps TRBD1 (5 bases). Germline CDR1 is MGHRA and CDR2 is YSYEKL. There are 15 residues in the CDR3. The ends were cut back, 4 bases at V and 3 bases at J, with 13 bases in the middle. CDR3 DNA sequence: TGCGCCAGCAGCCCCTTAGACAGTTACAATCAGCCCCAGCATTTT. It translates to CASSPLDSYNQPQHF.

This chain joins TRBV5-8 and TRBJ2-1, with TRBD1 matching 11 bases. After removal of 6 bases from V and 8 bases from J, the junction contained 7 bases not matched to a gene. The CDR3 runs 14 residues. Germline CDR1 is SGHTS and CDR2 is YDEGEE. CDR3 protein: CASTPGQGVDEQFF. CDR3 coding DNA: TGTGCCAGCACCCCGGGACAGGGGGTCGATGAGCAGTTCTTC. Combining the CDR3 with reference TRBV5-8 and TRBJ2-1 gives the whole variable domain EAGVTQSPTHLIKTRGQQATLRCSPISGHTSVYWYQQALGLGLQFLLWYDEGEERNRGNFPPRFSGRQFPNYSSELNVNALELEDSALYLCASTPGQGVDEQFFGPGTRLTVL.

The chain links TRBV5-1 to TRBJ2-7; 8 nucleotides align to TRBD2. The CDR3 sequence is 14 residues long. Germline-derived CDR1 and CDR2 are SGHRS and YFSETQ. V shed 7 bases, J shed 3 bases, and the junction held 9 bases outside the gene matches. The CDR3 region is CASAPIAGFYEQYF. The CDR3 DNA follows: TGCGCCAGCGCACCTATAGCGGGATTCTACGAGCAGTACTTC.

The chain links TRBV18 to TRBJ1-1, with D hard to call. V was pared by 6 bases and J by 5 bases, with 13 bases between. Germline CDR1 is KGHSH and CDR2 is LQKENI. The CDR3 has 13 amino acids. The CDR3 bases are TGTGCCAGCTCGACACAAGGTGGTACTGAAGCTTTCTTT. This encodes CASSTQGGTEAFF. The full variable domain, rest sourced from reference TRBV18 and TRBJ1-1, is NAGVMQNPRHLVRRRGQEARLRCSPMKGHSHVYWYRQLPEEGLKFMVYLQKENIIDESGMPKERFSAEFPKEGPSILRIQQVVRGDSAAYFCASSTQGGTEAFFGQGTRLTVV.

V gene TRBV7-9 combines with J gene TRBJ2-1, with a possible D match to TRBD1 (7 bases). The CDR3 has 13 amino acids. CDR1 and CDR2 (germline): SEHNR, FQNEAQ (reference sequence). V was shortened by 2 bases and J by 8 bases, with 10 bases between the two germline ends. CDR3 sequence reads: CASSLQGEDEQFF. CDR3 nucleotides: TGTGCCAGCAGCTTACAGGGGGAGGATGAGCAGTTCTTC.

V is TRBV5-6 and J is TRBJ2-1; D not resolved. From germline, CDR1 is SGHDT and CDR2 YYEEEE. The CDR3 is 13 residues long. Between the trimmed V and J ends, which lost 3 bases and 0 bases, there was a span of 4 bases. As DNA, the CDR3 is TGTGCCAGCAGCTCGTACTCCTACAATGAGCAGTTCTTC. Its translation is CASSSYSYNEQFF. Full variable domain (rest looked up from reference TRBV5-6 and TRBJ2-1): DAGVTQSPTHLIKTRGQQVTLRCSPKSGHDTVSWYQQALGQGPQFIFQYYEEEERQRGNFPDRFSGHQFPNYSSELNVNALLLGDSALYLCASSSYSYNEQFFGPGTRLTVL.

The table lists this clone with a few counts. The chain has TRBV6-1 and TRBJ2-7; TRBD2 aligns across 9 bases. The J segment lost 7 bases and the V segment lost 4 bases, leaving 11 bases of the junction unmatched. The CDR3 is made up of 15 amino acids. CDR1 and CDR2 from the germline V gene are MNHNS and SASEGT. CDR3: CASSAQLAGGGEQYF. The CDR3 nucleotides read TGTGCCAGCAGTGCGCAACTCGCGGGAGGGGGGGAGCAGTACTTC.

The chain joins TRBV11-3 to TRBJ2-1, with TRBD2 matching 7 bases. The V gene end was trimmed by 0 bases and the J gene end by 12 bases; junction bases not matched to a gene: 14. The CDR3 extends over 16 amino acids. Germline V gene lookup returns CDR1 SGHNT and CDR2 YENEEA. The CDR3: CASSLDLLAPGDGQFF. The CDR3 bases are TGTGCCAGCAGCTTAGATTTACTAGCGCCGGGGGATGGGCAGTTCTTC.

The CDR3 region is CASRSDRGTDTQYF. The CDR3 DNA follows: TGTGCCAGCAGGTCCGACAGGGGCACAGATACGCAGTATTTT. The chain joins TRBV5-4 to TRBJ2-3; 7 bases match TRBD1. Germline CDR1 is SGHNT and CDR2 is YYREEE (reference sequence). J gave up 1 base and V 5 bases, and 4 bases lay outside the gene matches. CDR3 length: 14 residues.

The rearrangement links TRBV7-2 to TRBJ1-1, with D uncertain. The CDR3 runs 14 residues. Deletions cut 3 bases from V and 4 bases from J, with 12 bases between. Germline V lookup: CDR1 SGHTA, CDR2 FQGNSA. The CDR3 DNA follows: TGTGCCAGCAGCTTTTCTCAGGTAGGCACTGAAGCTTTCTTT. Translation: CASSFSQVGTEAFF.

The chain combines TRBV18 with TRBJ2-7, with TRBD1 as a possible D gene (5 bases). Per the germline V gene, CDR1 is KGHSH and CDR2 is LQKENI. This CDR3 has 14 residues. Trimming shortened V by 6 bases and J by 0 bases, and 12 bases separated the two germline ends. The CDR3 here is CASSHGRDSYEQYF. For the CDR3, the DNA is TGTGCCAGCTCCCATGGCAGGGACTCCTACGAGCAGTACTTC. The whole variable domain, filled in from reference TRBV18 and TRBJ2-7, reads NAGVMQNPRHLVRRRGQEARLRCSPMKGHSHVYWYRQLPEEGLKFMVYLQKENIIDESGMPKERFSAEFPKEGPSILRIQQVVRGDSAAYFCASSHGRDSYEQYFGPGTRLTVT.

This sequence joins TRBV4-3 and TRBJ2-1; 13 positions match TRBD2. The V gene's germline CDR1 is LGHNA and CDR2 YSLEER. The CDR3 sequence is 17 residues long. Trimming took 0 bases from V and 7 from J; bases not matched to a gene: 6. CDR3 coding DNA: TGCGCCAGCAGCCAAGAACCCACTAGCGGGGGGGCTAATGAGCAGTTCTTC. Translated: CASSQEPTSGGANEQFF.

This clone appeared a few times. J is TRBJ2-1 and V is TRBV6-1; 7 positions agree with TRBD2. Germline lookup yields CDR1 MNHNS and CDR2 SASEGT. The CDR3 runs to 16 residues. Trimming at V came to 2 bases and at J to 6 bases, leaving 10 bases not matched to a gene. CDR3 amino acids: CASSEPGEGAGNEQFF. The CDR3, as DNA: TGTGCCAGCAGTGAACCCGGGGAGGGAGCGGGCAATGAGCAGTTCTTC.

The rearrangement uses TRBV28 and TRBJ2-2; 7 bases fit TRBD1. The CDR3 loop spans 14 amino acids. Looked up from germline, CDR1 is MDHEN and CDR2 is SYDVKM. V dropped 6 bases and J dropped 6; count of bases not matched to a gene: 7. The CDR3, as DNA: TGTGCCAGCAGCCCAAGCACAGGGGCCGGGGAGCTGTTTTTT. Translation: CASSPSTGAGELFF.

The genes are TRBV30 and TRBJ2-1; 7 nucleotides line up with TRBD1. Per germline, CDR1 GTSNPN and CDR2 SVGIG (reference sequence). With V trimmed by 2 bases and J by 7 bases, 8 bases remained unmatched. The length of the CDR3 is 14 residues. Here the CDR3 reads CAWSFLDRDNEQFF. The CDR3 DNA reads TGTGCCTGGAGTTTCCTAGACAGGGATAATGAGCAGTTCTTC.

The V call is TRBV5-1, the J call TRBJ2-7, with 12 bases fitting TRBD2. The CDR3 totals 17 residues. Germline CDR1 SGHRS, CDR2 YFSETQ. V lost 4 bases and J lost 1; bases outside the gene matches: 9. CDR3 sequence: CASSHTSGGFPSYEQYF. DNA of the CDR3: TGCGCCAGCAGCCACACTAGCGGGGGGTTTCCTTCCTACGAGCAGTACTTC.

The chain employs TRBV28 and TRBJ1-1, with D unresolved. CDR1 is MDHEN and CDR2 is SYDVKM in the germline V gene. Between the trimmed V and J ends, which lost 7 bases and 1 base, there was a span of 10 bases. The CDR3 is 13 residues long. For the CDR3, the DNA is TGTGCCAGCACTAAGCATGGGAACACTGAAGCTTTCTTT. Translated: CASTKHGNTEAFF. Combining the CDR3 with reference TRBV28 and TRBJ1-1 gives the whole variable domain DVKVTQSSRYLVKRTGEKVFLECVQDMDHENMFWYRQDPGLGLRLIYFSYDVKMKEKGDIPEGYSVSREKKERFSLILESASTNQTSMYLCASTKHGNTEAFFGQGTRLTVV.

Remarks on this clone: Other DNA sequences from this sample encode an identical CDR3 as well. The chain recombines TRBV19 with TRBJ2-7; 7 positions match TRBD2. The V gene end was trimmed by 3 bases and the J gene end by 2 bases; junction bases not matched to a gene: 4. The CDR3 consists of 14 residues. CDR1 is LNHDA and CDR2 is SQIVND in the germline V gene (reference sequence). The CDR3 here is CASSIGGGPYEQYF. The CDR3 coding sequence is TGTGCCAGTAGTATCGGCGGGGGACCCTACGAGCAGTACTTC.

This chain joins TRBV4-3 and TRBJ1-3; perhaps TRBD1 as D (6 bases). CDR3 length: 16 amino acids. Germline-derived CDR1 and CDR2 are LGHNA and YSLEER. V was clipped by 0 bases and J by 0 bases, with 9 bases between them. The CDR3: CASSQDRTVSGNTIYF. For the CDR3, the DNA is TGCGCCAGCAGCCAAGATCGGACAGTCTCTGGAAACACCATATATTTT.

This chain's CDR3 is CASTGGATHQPQHF. In nucleotides, the CDR3 is TGTGCCAGTACTGGGGGGGCCACCCATCAGCCCCAGCATTTT. The chain combines TRBV19 with TRBJ1-5, with D possibly being TRBD1 (6 bases). Deletions cut 7 bases from V and 5 bases from J, with 15 bases between. The CDR3 covers 14 residues. CDR1 LNHDA and CDR2 SQIVND come from the germline V gene (reference sequence).